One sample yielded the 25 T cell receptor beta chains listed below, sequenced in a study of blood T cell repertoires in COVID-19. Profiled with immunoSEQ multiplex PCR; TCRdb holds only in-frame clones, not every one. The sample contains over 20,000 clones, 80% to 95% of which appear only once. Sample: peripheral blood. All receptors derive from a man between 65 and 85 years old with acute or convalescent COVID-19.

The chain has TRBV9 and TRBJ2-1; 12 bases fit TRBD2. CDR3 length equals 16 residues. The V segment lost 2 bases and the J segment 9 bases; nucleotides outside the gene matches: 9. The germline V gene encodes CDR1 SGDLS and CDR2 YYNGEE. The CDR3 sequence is CASSVGGTSGSSEQFF. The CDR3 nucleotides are TGTGCCAGCAGCGTGGGAGGGACTAGCGGGTCTTCTGAGCAGTTCTTC.

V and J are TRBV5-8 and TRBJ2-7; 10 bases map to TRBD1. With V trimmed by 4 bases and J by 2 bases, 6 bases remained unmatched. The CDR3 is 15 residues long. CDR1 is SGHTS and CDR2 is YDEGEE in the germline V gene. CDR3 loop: CASSRDRGPAYEQYF. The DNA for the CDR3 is TGTGCCAGCAGCCGAGACAGGGGGCCAGCCTACGAGCAGTACTTC.

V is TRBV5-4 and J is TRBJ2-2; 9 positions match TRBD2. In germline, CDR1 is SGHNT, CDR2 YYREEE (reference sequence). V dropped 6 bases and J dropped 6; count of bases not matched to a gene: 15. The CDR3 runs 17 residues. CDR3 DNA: TGTGCCAGCACCCCGGGACTAGCTTTTCCTAAGGCCGGGGAGCTGTTTTTT. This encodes CASTPGLAFPKAGELFF.

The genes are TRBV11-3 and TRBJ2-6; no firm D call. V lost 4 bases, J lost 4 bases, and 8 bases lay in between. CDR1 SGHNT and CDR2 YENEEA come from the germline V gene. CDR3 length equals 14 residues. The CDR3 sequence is CASSSSVGANVLTF. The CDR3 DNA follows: TGTGCCAGCAGCTCCTCAGTAGGGGCCAACGTCCTGACTTTC.

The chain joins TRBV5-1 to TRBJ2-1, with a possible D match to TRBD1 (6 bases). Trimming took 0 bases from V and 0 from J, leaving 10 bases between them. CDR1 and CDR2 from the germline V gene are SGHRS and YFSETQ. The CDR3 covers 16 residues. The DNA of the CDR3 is TGCGCCAGCAGCTTGGCAGGGGTAAGCTCCTACAATGAGCAGTTCTTC. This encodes CASSLAGVSSYNEQFF.

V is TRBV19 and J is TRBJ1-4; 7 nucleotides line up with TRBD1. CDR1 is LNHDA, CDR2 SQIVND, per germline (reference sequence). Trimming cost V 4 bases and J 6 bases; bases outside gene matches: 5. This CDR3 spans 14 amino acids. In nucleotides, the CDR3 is TGTGCCAGTAGTACCGGGACAGATCATGAAAAACTGTTTTTT. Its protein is CASSTGTDHEKLFF.

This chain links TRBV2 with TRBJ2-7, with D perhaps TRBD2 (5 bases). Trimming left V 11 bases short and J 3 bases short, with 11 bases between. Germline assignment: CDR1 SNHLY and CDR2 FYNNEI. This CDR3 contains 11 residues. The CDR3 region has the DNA TGTGCCGCGGGCAGGCTCTACGAGCAGTACTTC. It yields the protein CAAGRLYEQYF.

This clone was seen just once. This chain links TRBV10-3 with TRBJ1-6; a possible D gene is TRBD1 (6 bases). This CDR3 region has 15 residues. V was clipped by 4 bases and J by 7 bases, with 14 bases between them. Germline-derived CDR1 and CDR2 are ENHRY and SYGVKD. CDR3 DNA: TGTGCCATCAGTGTATCGACAGGTGACAATTCACCCCTCCACTTT. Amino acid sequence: CAISVSTGDNSPLHF.

The DNA for the CDR3 is TGTGCCTCCCGGGAGCAGTGGGGCTCCGCCAACGTCCTGACTTTC. Encoded protein: CASREQWGSANVLTF. The chain employs TRBV10-3 and TRBJ2-6, with D possibly matching TRBD2 (6 bases). This CDR3 is built from 15 residues. The germline V gene has CDR1 ENHRY and CDR2 SYGVKD. With 11 bases removed from V and 7 bases from J, the gap between germline ends came to 21 bases.

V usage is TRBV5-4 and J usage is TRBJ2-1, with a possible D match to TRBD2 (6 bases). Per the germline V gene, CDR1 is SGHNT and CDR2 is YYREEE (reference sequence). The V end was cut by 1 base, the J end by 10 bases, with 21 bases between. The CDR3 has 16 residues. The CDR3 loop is CASSLSGGGIISEQFF. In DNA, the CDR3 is TGTGCCAGCAGCTTGTCTGGTGGGGGGATAATCTCGGAGCAGTTCTTC. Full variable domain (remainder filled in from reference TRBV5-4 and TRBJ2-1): ETGVTQSPTHLIKTRGQQVTLRCSSQSGHNTVSWYQQALGQGPQFIFQYYREEENGRGNFPPRFSGLQFPNYSSELNVNALELDDSALYLCASSLSGGGIISEQFFGPGTRLTVL.

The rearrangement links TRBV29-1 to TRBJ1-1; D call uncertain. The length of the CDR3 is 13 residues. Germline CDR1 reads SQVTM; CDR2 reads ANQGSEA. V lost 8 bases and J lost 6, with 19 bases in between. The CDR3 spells CSTQQSLRAEAFF. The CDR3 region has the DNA TGCAGCACCCAACAGTCCCTGCGGGCTGAAGCTTTCTTT.

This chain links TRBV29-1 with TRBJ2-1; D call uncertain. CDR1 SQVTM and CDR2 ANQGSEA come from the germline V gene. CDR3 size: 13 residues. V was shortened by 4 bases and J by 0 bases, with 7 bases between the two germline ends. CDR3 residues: CSVGVNSYNEQFF. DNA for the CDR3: TGCAGCGTTGGAGTAAACTCCTACAATGAGCAGTTCTTC.

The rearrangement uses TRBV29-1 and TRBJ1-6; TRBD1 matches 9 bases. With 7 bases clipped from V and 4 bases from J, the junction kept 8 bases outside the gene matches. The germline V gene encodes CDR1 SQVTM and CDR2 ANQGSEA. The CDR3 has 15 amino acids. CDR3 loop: CSGPPGQGYNSPLHF. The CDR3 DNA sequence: TGCAGCGGCCCCCCGGGACAGGGATATAATTCACCCCTCCACTTT.

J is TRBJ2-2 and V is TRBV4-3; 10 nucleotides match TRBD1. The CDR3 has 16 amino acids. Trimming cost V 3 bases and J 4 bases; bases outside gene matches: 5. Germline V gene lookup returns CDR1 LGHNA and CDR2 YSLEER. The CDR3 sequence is CASSQGTGVATGELFF. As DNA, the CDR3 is TGCGCCAGCAGCCAGGGGACAGGGGTTGCCACCGGGGAGCTGTTTTTT.

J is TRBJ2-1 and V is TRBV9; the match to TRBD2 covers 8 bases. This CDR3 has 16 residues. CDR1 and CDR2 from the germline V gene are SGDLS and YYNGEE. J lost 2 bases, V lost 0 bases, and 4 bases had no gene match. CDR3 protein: CASSVAGGAAYNEQFF. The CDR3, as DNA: TGTGCCAGCAGCGTAGCGGGGGGGGCCGCCTACAATGAGCAGTTCTTC.

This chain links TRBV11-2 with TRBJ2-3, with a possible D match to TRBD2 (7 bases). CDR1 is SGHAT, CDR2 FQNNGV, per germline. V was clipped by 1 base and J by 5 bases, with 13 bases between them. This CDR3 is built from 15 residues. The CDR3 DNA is TGTGCCAGCAGCTTAGGCCGTAGGGGGGGAGATACGCAGTATTTT. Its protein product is CASSLGRRGGDTQYF. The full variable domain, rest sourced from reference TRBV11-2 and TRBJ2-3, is EAGVAQSPRYKIIEKRQSVAFWCNPISGHATLYWYQQILGQGPKLLIQFQNNGVVDDSQLPKDRFSAERLKGVDSTLKIQPAKLEDSAVYLCASSLGRRGGDTQYFGPGTRLTVL.

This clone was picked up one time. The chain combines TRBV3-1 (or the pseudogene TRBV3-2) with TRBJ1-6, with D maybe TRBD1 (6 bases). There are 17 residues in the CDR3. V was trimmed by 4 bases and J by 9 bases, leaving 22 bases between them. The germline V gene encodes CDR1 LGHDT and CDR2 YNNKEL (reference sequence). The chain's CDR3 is CASSPTPLGAFASPLHF. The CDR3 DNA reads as TGTGCCAGCAGCCCCACCCCTTTGGGGGCGTTCGCTTCACCCCTCCACTTT.

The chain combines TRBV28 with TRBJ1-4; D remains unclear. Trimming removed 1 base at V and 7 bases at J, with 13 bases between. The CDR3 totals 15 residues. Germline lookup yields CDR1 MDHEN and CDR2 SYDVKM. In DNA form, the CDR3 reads TGTGCCAGCAGTTTATTTTTCGGGGTGGGTGAAAAACTGTTTTTT. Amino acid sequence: CASSLFFGVGEKLFF. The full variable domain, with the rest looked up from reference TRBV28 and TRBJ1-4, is DVKVTQSSRYLVKRTGEKVFLECVQDMDHENMFWYRQDPGLGLRLIYFSYDVKMKEKGDIPEGYSVSREKKERFSLILESASTNQTSMYLCASSLFFGVGEKLFFGSGTQLSVL.

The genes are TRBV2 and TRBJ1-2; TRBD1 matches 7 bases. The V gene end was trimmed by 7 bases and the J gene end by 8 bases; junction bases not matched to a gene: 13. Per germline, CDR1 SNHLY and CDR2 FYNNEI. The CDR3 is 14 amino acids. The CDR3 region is CASIVYGQATGYTF. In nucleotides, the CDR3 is TGTGCCAGCATTGTATATGGACAGGCGACCGGCTACACCTTC.

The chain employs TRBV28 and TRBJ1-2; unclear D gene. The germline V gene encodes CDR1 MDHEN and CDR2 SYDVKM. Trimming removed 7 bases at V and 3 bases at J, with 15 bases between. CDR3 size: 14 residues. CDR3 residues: CASTIEVRDYGYTF. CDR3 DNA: TGTGCCAGCACCATAGAGGTACGGGACTATGGCTACACCTTC.

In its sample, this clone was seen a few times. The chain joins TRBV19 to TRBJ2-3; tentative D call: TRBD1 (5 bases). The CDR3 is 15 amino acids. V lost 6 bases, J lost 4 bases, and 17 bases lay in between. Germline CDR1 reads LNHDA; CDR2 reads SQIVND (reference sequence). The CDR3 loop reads CASRPFKRGADTQYF. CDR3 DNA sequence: TGTGCCAGTAGACCCTTTAAAAGGGGCGCAGATACGCAGTATTTT.

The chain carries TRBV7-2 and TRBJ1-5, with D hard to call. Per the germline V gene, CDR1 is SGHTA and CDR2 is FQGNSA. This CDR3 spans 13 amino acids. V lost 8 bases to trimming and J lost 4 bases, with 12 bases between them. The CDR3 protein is CASGSQQNQPQHF. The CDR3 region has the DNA TGTGCCAGCGGCTCCCAACAAAATCAGCCCCAGCATTTT.

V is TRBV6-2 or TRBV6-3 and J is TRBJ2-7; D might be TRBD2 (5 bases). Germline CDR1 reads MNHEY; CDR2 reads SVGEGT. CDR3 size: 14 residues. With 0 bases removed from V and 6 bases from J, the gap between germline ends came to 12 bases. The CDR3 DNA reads TGTGCCAGCAGTTACTCGGCGAGCGGACTCGAGCAGTACTTC. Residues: CASSYSASGLEQYF.

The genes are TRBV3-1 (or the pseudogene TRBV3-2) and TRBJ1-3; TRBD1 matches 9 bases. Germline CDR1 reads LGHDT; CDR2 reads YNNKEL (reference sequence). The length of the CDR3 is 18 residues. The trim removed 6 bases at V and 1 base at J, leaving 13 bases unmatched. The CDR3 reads CASSPGTDRGASGNTIYF. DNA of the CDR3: TGTGCCAGCAGTCCGGGGACGGACAGGGGAGCATCTGGAAACACCATATATTTT.

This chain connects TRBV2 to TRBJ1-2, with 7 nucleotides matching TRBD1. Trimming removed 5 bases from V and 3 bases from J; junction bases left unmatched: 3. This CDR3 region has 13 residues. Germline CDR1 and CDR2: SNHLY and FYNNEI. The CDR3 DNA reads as TGTGCCAGCAGTTCTGACAGGGACTATGGCTACACCTTC. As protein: CASSSDRDYGYTF.